This TCR beta chain was sequenced for a study of vaccination effects on CD4 cells after COVID-19. Study findings and constraints: Marked clonal contraction of both clone types appeared late after vaccination.

Sequencing in the ViraFEST assay came after antigen-specific CD4+ T cells had been expanded with viral peptide pools, which were used to stimulate PBMC. Isolation of CD4+ T cells took place after less than twelve days of culture. Participants got two doses of BNT162b2 or mRNA-1273 vaccine. Each culture well received a few million PBMC. These cells were then cultured in IMDM with about 9.1 IU/ml IL-2 and 9.5 to 10 ug/ml peptides. Using immunoSEQ multiplex PCR, the repertoire was profiled, and TCRdb retains in-frame clones only, with some absent. The table shows about 59,000 clones, with roughly 80% occurring only once. This clone was recorded once. Its specificity is unknown. The CDR3 is 14 residues long. The germline gives CDR1 LGHDT, CDR2 YNNKEL (reference sequence). Trimming at V came to 6 bases and at J to 4 bases, leaving 5 bases not matched to a gene.

The chain joins TRBV3-1 (or the pseudogene TRBV3-2) to TRBJ1-5; 8 bases map to TRBD1. The origin of this receptor is a human donor who received a COVID-19 vaccine. The specimen comprised CD4+ T cells from PBMCs cultured with HCoV-OC43 spike peptides, sampled after COVID-19 vaccination. Specified subset: HCoV-OC43 spike overlapping peptide pool stimulation. This CDR3 is CASSQGASNQPQHF. Here the CDR3 DNA reads TGTGCCAGCAGTCAGGGGGCGTCTAATCAGCCCCAGCATTTT.